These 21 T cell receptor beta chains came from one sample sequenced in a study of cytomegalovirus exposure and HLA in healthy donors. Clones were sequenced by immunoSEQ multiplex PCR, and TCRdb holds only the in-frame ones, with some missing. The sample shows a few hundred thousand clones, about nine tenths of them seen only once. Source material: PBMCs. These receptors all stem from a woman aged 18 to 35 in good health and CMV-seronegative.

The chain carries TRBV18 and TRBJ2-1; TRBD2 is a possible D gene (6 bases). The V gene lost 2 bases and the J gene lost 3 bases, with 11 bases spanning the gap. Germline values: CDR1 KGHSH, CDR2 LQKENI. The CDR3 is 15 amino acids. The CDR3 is CASSPSGVGYNEQFF. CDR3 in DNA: TGTGCCAGCTCACCATCGGGAGTGGGCTACAATGAGCAGTTCTTC.

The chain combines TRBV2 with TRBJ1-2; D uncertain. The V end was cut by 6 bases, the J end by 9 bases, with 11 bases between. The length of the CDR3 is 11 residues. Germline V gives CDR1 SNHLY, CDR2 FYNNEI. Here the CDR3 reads CASRYSGSYTF. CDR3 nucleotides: TGTGCCAGCAGATATTCCGGGAGCTACACCTTC.

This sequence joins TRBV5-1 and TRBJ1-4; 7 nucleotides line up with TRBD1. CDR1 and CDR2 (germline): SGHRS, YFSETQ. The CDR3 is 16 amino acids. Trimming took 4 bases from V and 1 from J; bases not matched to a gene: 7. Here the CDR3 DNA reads TGCGCCAGCAGCCGGTGGACAGGCCAAACTAATGAAAAACTGTTTTTT. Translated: CASSRWTGQTNEKLFF.

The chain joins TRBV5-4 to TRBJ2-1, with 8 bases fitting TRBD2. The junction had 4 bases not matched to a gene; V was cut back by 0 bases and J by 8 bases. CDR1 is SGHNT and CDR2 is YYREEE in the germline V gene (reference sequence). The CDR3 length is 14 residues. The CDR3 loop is CASSLEGLGDEQFF. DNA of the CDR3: TGTGCCAGCAGCTTGGAGGGACTAGGTGATGAGCAGTTCTTC.

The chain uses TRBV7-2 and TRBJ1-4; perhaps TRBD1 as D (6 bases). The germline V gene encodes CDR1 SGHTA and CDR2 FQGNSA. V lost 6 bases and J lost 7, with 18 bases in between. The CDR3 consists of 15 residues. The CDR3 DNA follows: TGTGCCAGCAGTTCCCAGGGGCTGGGCGGTGAAAAACTGTTTTTT. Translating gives CASSSQGLGGEKLFF.

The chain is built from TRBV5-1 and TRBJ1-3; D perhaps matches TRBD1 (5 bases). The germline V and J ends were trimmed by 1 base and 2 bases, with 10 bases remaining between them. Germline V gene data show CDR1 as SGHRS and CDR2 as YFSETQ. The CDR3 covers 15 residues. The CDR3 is CASSLSLDTGNTIYF. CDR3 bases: TGCGCCAGCAGCTTGAGCCTGGACACTGGAAACACCATATATTTT.

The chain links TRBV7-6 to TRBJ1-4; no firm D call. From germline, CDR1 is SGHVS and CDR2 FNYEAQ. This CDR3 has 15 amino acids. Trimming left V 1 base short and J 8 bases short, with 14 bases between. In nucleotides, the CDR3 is TGTGCCAGCAGCTTAGACGAGGGAGTTGGAGAAAAACTGTTTTTT. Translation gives CASSLDEGVGEKLFF.

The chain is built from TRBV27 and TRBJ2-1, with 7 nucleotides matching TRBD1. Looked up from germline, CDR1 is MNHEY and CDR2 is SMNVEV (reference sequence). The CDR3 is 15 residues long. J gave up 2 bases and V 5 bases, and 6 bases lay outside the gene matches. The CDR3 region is CASSPRDSTYNEQFF. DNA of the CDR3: TGTGCCAGCAGTCCCCGGGACAGCACCTACAATGAGCAGTTCTTC.

The CDR3 region has the DNA TGTGCCAGCAGCTTCGTAGCGGACAATGAGCAGTTCTTC. It translates to CASSFVADNEQFF. The chain recombines TRBV11-1 with TRBJ2-1; D is perhaps TRBD2 (6 bases). Germline lookup yields CDR1 SGHAT and CDR2 FQDESV (reference sequence). The CDR3 extends over 13 amino acids. The V end was cut by 3 bases, the J end by 5 bases, with 8 bases between.

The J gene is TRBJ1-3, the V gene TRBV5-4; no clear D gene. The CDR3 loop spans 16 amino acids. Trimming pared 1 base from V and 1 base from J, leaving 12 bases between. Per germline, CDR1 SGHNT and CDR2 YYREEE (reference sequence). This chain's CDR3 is CASSLRGMDSGNTIYF. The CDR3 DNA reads TGTGCCAGCAGCTTGAGAGGGATGGATTCTGGAAACACCATATATTTT.

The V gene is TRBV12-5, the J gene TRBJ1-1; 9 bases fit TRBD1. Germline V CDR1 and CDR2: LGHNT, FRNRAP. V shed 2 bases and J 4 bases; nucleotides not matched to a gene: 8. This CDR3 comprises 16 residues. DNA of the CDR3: TGTGCTAGTGGTTTGCCTAACACAGGGGGCGGCACTGAAGCTTTCTTT. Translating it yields CASGLPNTGGGTEAFF.

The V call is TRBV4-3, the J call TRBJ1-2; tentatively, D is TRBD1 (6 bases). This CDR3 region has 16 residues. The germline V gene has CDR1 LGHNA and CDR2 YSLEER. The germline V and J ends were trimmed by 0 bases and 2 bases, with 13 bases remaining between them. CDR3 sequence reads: CASSQDRTVWNYGYTF. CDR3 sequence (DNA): TGCGCCAGCAGCCAAGATAGGACAGTTTGGAACTATGGCTACACCTTC.

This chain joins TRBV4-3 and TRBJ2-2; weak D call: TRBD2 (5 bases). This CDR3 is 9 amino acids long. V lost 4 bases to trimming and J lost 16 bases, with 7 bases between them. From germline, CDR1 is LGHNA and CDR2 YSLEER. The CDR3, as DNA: TGCGCCAGCAGCCCCGGGGAGTTTTTT. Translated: CASSPGEFF.

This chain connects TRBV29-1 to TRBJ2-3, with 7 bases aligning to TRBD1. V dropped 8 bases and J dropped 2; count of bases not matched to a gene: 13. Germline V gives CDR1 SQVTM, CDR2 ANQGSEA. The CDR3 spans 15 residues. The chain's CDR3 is CSILGQVIFTDTQYF. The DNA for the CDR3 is TGCAGCATCTTAGGACAGGTGATCTTCACAGATACGCAGTATTTT.

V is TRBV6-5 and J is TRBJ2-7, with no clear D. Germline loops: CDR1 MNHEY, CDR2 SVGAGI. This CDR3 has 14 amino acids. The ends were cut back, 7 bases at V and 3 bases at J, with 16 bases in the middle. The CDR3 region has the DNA TGTGCCAGCACCCGCCGATCCCCTAACTACGAGCAGTACTTC. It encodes CASTRRSPNYEQYF.

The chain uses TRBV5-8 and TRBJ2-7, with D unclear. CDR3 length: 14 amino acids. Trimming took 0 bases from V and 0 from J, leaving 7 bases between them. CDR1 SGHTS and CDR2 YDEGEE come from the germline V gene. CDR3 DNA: TGTGCCAGCAGCTTGGAGAGGTACTCCTACGAGCAGTACTTC. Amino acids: CASSLERYSYEQYF.

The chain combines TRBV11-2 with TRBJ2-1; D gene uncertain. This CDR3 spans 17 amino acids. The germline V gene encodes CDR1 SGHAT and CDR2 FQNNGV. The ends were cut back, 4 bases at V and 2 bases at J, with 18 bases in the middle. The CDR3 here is CASSSRQRSLTYNEQFF. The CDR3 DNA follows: TGTGCCAGCAGCTCCCGTCAGCGAAGTCTTACCTACAATGAGCAGTTCTTC.

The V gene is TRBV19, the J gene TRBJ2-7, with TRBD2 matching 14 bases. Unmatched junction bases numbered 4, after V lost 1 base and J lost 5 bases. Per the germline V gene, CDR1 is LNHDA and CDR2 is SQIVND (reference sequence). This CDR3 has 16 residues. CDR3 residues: CASSIVGLAGAHEQYF. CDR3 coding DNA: TGTGCCAGTAGTATAGTGGGACTAGCGGGAGCCCACGAGCAGTACTTC.

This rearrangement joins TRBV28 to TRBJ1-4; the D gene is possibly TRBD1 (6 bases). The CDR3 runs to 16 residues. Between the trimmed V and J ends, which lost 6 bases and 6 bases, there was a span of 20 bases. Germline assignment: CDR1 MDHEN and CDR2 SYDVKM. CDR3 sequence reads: CASSIGGAGNDEKLFF. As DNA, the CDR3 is TGTGCCAGCAGCATCGGGGGGGCTGGGAACGATGAAAAACTGTTTTTT.

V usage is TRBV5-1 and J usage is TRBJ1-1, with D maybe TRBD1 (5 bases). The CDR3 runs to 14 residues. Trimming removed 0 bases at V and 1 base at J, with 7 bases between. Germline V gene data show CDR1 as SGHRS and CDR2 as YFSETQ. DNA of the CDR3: TGCGCCAGCAGCTTGGTACAGGAGAACACTGAAGCTTTCTTT. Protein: CASSLVQENTEAFF.

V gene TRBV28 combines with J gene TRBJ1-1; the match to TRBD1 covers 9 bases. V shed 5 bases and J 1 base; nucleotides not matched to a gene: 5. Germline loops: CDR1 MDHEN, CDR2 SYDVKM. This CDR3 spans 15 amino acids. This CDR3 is CASSPWDRENTEAFF. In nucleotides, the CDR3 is TGTGCCAGCAGTCCCTGGGACAGGGAGAACACTGAAGCTTTCTTT.